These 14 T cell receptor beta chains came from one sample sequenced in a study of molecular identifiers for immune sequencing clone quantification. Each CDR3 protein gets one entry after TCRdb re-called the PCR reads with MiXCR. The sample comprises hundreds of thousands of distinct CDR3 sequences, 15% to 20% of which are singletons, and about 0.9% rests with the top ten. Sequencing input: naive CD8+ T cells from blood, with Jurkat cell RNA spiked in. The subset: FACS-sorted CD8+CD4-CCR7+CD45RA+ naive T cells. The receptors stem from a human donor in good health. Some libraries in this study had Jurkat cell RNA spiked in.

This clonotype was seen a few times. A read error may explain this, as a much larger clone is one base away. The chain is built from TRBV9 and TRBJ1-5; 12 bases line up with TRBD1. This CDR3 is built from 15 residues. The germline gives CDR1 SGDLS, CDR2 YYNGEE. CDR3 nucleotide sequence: TGTGCCAGCAGCGCCGGGACAGGGGGCGTTCAGCCCCAGCGTTTT. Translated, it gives CASSAGTGGVQPQRF.

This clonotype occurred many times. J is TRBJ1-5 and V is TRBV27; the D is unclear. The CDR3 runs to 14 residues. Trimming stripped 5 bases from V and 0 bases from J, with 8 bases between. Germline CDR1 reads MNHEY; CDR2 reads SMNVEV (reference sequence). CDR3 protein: CASSPRYSNQPQHF. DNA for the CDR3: TGTGCCAGCAGTCCGCGGTATAGCAATCAGCCCCAGCATTTT.

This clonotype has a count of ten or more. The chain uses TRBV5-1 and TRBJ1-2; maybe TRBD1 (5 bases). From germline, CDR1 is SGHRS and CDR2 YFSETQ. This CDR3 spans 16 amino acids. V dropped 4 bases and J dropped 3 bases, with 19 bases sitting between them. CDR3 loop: CASSGDYDDGYYGYTF. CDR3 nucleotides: TGCGCCAGCAGCGGGGACTACGATGACGGATACTATGGCTACACCTTC. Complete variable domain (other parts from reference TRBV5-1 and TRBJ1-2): KAGVTQTPRYLIKTRGQQVTLSCSPISGHRSVSWYQQTPGQGLQFLFEYFSETQRNKGNFPGRFSGRQFSNSRSEMNVSTLELGDSALYLCASSGDYDDGYYGYTFGSGTRLTVV.

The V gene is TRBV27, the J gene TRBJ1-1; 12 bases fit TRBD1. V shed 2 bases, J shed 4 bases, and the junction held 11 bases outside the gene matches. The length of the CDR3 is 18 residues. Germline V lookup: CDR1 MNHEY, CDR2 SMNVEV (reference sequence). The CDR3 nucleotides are TGTGCCAGCAGTTTAGGAGGGACAGGGGGCCCGCGGGCCACTGAAGCTTTCTTT. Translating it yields CASSLGGTGGPRATEAFF.

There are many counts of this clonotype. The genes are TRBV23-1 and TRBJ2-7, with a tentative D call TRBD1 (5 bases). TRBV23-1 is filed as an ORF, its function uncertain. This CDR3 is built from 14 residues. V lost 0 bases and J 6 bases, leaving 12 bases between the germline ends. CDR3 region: CASSQSAQGGEQYF. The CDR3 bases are TGCGCCAGCAGTCAATCAGCCCAGGGCGGCGAGCAGTACTTC.

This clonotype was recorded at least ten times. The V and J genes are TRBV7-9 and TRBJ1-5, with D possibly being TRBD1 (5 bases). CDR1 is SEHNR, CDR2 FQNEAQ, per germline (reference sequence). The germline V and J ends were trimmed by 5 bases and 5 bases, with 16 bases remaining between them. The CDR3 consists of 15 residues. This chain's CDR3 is CASSDSRESDQPQHF. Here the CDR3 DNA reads TGTGCCAGCAGCGACTCCAGGGAGAGCGATCAGCCCCAGCATTTT.

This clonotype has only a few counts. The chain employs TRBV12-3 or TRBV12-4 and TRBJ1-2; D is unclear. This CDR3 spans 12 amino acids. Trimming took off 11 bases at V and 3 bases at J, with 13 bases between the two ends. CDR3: CAGTDTDYGYTF. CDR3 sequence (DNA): TGTGCCGGCACCGACACAGACTATGGCTACACCTTC.

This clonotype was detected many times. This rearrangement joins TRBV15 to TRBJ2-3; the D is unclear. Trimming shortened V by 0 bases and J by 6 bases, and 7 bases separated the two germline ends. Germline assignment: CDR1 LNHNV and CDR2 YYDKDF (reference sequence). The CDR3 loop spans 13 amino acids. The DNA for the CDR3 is TGTGCCACCAGCAGAGATAATTGGGATACGCAGTATTTT. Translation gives CATSRDNWDTQYF.

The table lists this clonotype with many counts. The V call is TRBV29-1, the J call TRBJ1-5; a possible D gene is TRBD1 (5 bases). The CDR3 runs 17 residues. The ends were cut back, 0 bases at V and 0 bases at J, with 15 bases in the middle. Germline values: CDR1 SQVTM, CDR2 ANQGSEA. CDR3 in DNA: TGCAGCGTTGAAGATCTGCGGGGCCAGTATAGCAATCAGCCCCAGCATTTT. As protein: CSVEDLRGQYSNQPQHF.

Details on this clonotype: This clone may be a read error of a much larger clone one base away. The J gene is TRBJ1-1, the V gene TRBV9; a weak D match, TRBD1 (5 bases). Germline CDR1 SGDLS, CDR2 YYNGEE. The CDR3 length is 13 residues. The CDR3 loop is CASSVEGVTEALF. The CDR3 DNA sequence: TGTGCCAGCAGCGTAGAAGGGGTCACTGAAGCTCTCTTT.

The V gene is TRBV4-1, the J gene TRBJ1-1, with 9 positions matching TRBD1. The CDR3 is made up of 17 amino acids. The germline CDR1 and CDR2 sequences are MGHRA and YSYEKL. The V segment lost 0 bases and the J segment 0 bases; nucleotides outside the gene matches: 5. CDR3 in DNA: TGCGCCAGCAGCCAAGAAGGGACAGGGATGATGAACACTGAAGCTTTCTTT. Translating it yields CASSQEGTGMMNTEAFF.

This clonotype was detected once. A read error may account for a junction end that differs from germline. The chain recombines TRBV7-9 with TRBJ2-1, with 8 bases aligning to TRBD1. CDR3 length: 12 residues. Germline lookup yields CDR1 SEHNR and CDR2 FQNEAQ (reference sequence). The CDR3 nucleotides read TGTGTCGGACAGGGTGACTACAATGAGCAGTCCTTC. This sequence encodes CVGQGDYNEQSF.

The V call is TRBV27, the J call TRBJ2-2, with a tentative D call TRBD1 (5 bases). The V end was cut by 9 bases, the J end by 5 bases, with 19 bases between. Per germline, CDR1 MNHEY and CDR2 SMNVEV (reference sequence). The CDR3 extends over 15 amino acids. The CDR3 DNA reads TGTGCCAGGCGAGGACAAACGAATCGTACCGGGGAGCTGTTTTTT. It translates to CARRGQTNRTGELFF.

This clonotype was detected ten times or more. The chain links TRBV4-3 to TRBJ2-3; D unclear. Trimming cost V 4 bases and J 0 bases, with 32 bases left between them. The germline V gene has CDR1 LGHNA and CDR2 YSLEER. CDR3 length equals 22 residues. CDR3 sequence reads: CASSPSFLPFGQTRTSTDTQYF. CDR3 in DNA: TGCGCCAGCAGCCCTTCTTTCCTACCTTTCGGGCAGACGCGAACTAGCACAGATACGCAGTATTTT.